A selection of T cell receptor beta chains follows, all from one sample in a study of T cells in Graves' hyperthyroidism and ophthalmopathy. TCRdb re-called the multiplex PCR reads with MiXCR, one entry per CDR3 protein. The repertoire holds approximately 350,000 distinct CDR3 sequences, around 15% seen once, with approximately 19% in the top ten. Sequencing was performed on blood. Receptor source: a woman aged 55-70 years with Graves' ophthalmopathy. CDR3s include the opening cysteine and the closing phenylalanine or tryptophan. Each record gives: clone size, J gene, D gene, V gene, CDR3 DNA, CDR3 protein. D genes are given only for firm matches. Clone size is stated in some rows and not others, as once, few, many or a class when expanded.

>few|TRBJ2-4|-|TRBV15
TGTGCCACCAGCAGAGCCCTAATGGGACGCCTACTAGCCAAAAACATTCAGTACTTC
CATSRALMGRLLAKNIQYF
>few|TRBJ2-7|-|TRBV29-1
TGCAGCGTTGAAGTAGTTTTTAGAGTCCGCGAGCAGTACTTC
CSVEVVFRVREQYF
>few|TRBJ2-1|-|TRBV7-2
TGTGCCAGCAGGGCGGGACCTACGGGCGATGAGCAGTTCTTC
CASRAGPTGDEQFF
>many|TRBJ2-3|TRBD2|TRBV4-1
TGCGCCAGCAGCCAAGAAGGGGTAGCGGGACTCACAGATACGCAGTATTTT
CASSQEGVAGLTDTQYF
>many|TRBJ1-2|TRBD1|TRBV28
TGTGCCAGCAGTCCCCCGACAGGGATGGGAGATGGCTACACCTTC
CASSPPTGMGDGYTF
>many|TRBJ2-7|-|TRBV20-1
TGCAGTGCTAAATCGTTCGTAGTTGGATACGAGCAGTACTTC
CSAKSFVVGYEQYF
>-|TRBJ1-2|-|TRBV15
TGTGCCACCAGCCCAGGGGCGACACAGGGTCAGGGGGGCTACACCTTC
CATSPGATQGQGGYTF
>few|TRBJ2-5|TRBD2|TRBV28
TGTGCCAGCAGTCCCGGACTAGCGGGAGTTGGGGAGGCCCAGTACTTC
CASSPGLAGVGEAQYF
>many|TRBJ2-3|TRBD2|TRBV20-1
TGCAGTGCTCCCACTCGACTAGCGACTAGCACAGATACGCAGTATTTT
CSAPTRLATSTDTQYF
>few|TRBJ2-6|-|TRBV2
TGTGCCAACCGGGACTTTGGGCAGGGAAGGGGGGGTGGGGCCAACGTCCTGACTTTC
CANRDFGQGRGGGANVLTF
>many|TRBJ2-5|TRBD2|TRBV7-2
TGTGCCAGCAGCACGCAAAGGATGGGGACGGGGGGGGAGACCCAGTACTTC
CASSTQRMGTGGETQYF
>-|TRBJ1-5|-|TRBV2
TGTGCCAACGGGGGAAGGCAGAACAATCAGCCCCAGCATTTT
CANGGRQNNQPQHF
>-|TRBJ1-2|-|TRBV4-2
TGTGCCAGCAGCCAAGAGGCGGGGGGTGGCTACACCTTC
CASSQEAGGGYTF
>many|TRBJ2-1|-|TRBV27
TGTGCCAGCAGTACCCTGGATTTAGCCTACAATGAGCAGTTCTTC
CASSTLDLAYNEQFF
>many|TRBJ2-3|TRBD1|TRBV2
TGTGCCAGCAGTGAAGTTGGACAGGTTCGCACAGATACGCGGTATTTT
CASSEVGQVRTDTRYF
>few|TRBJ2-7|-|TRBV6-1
TGTGCCAGCAGGGCGGCGACCTACGAGCAGTACTTC
CASRAATYEQYF
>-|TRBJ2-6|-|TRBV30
TGTGCCTATCAGGACCTCCTCTCTCTGGGGGCCAACGTCCTGACTTTC
CAYQDLLSLGANVLTF
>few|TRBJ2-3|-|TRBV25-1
TGTGCCAGCAGTGACCCCATCGGCGGGACTAGCACAGATACGCAGTATTTT
CASSDPIGGTSTDTQYF
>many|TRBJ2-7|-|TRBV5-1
TGCGCCAGCAGCTCCGGACAGACGGCCGCGTGGGAGCAGTACTTC
CASSSGQTAAWEQYF
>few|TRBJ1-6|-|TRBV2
TGTGCCAGGATGACAGAGATGAATTCACCCCTCCACTTT
CARMTEMNSPLHF
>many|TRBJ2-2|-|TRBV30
TGTGCCTGGAGTGAACGGCAGACCACCGGGGAGCTGTTTTTT
CAWSERQTTGELFF
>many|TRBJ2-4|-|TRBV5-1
TGCGCCAGCAGCTTTTACAGGGAATTAGCCAAAAACATTCAGTACTTC
CASSFYRELAKNIQYF
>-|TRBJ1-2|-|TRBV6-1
TGTGCCAGCAGTGCGACAGAATATGGCTACACCTTC
CASSATEYGYTF
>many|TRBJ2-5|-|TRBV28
TGTGCCAGCAGTTTGGGGGGTCAGTGGACCGGGACCCAGTACTTC
CASSLGGQWTGTQYF
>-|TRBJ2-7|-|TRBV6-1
TGTGCCAGCAGTGAATGGTCCCTGGGCTCCTACGAGCAGTACTTC
CASSEWSLGSYEQYF
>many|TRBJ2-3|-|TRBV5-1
TGCGCCAGCAGCTGGGGGAGAGCTCACGATACGCAGTATTTT
CASSWGRAHDTQYF
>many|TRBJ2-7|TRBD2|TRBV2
TGTGCCAGCAGTGCGGGCGGGGGGTACCCACGGGAGCAGTACTTC
CASSAGGGYPREQYF
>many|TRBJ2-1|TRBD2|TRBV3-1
TGTGCCAGCAGTACTAGCGGGGGGGACAATGAGCAGTTCTTC
CASSTSGGDNEQFF
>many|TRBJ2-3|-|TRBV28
TGTGCCAGCAGGGTGAGCGACCTGTGGAGTACGCAGTATTTT
CASRVSDLWSTQYF
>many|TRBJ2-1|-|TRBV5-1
TGTGCCAGCAGCTTAGGGGGAGGGCCAGGGGAGCAGTTCTTC
CASSLGGGPGEQFF
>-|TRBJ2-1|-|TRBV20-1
TGCAGTGCTAGAGGTCTCTGGAATGAGCAGTTCTTC
CSARGLWNEQFF
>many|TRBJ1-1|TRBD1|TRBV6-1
TGTGCCAGCGAACAGGGGGCCACTGAAGCTTTCTTT
CASEQGATEAFF
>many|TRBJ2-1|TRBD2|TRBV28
TGTGCCAGTAAGTTTCCGACCGGGACTAGCGGTAACAATGAGCAGTTCTTC
CASKFPTGTSGNNEQFF
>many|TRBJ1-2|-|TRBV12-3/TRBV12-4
TGTGCCAGCAGTCCCACCCTCGGGGAGGACTATGGCTACACCTTC
CASSPTLGEDYGYTF
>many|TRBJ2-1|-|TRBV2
TGTGCCAGCAGCACCGACTTGATGGAGAAGGATGAGCAGTTCTTC
CASSTDLMEKDEQFF
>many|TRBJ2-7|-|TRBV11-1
TGTGCCAGCAGCTGGGGGTCCTACGAGCAGTACTTC
CASSWGSYEQYF